The sequence of this T cell receptor beta chain was determined in a study of beta chain features in type 1 diabetes. Across the study: Sorted cells from all samples, numbering over 85,000,000, were examined.

Expressed TCRB transcripts were sequenced because the isolated RNA had all been reverse transcribed beforehand. Profiling relied on immunoSEQ multiplex PCR, and the TCRdb table lists in-frame clones only, not all of them. The table lists 120,000 or so clones, less than 20% of them singletons. This clone has a handful of counts. Antigen: not known. Germline CDR1 reads GTSNPN; CDR2 reads SVGIG (reference sequence). This CDR3 spans 15 amino acids. V lost 3 bases to trimming and J lost 3 bases, with 15 bases between them. Sorting based on CD45RO/CCR7/CD25/CD127/CD95/CD27 separated CD4+ naive, central memory, regulatory and stem cell-like memory cells. Overall study results and limits: Shorter TCRB CDR3s, moderately but significantly so, marked every one of the four CD4+ subsets in Type 1 diabetes patients. Patients with type 1 diabetes carried fewer insertions and had more deletions at their VDJ junctions.

The origin of this receptor is a young man with type 1 diabetes. This chain connects TRBV30 to TRBJ1-5, with a possible D match to TRBD1 (6 bases). Sample: central memory CD4+ T cells from blood. The CDR3 protein is CAWRAPTGHNQPQHF. In DNA, the CDR3 is TGTGCCTGGAGGGCGCCGACAGGACACAATCAGCCCCAGCATTTT.